A selection of T cell receptor beta chains follows, all from one sample in a study of cytomegalovirus exposure and HLA in healthy donors. TCRdb's copy holds only in-frame clones and misses some; the assay was immunoSEQ multiplex PCR. The sample yields around 150,000 clones, almost 85% seen once. Sequencing used PBMCs. These receptors originate from a man younger than 45 in good health and CMV-seropositive. Each CDR3 is given with its conserved first and last residue. Rows may omit the clone size; those that give it use once, few, many or a size class.

length: 15
V: TRBV5-4
J: TRBJ1-1
size: -
CDR3: CASSSGILPGTEAFF

length: 12
V: TRBV30
J: TRBJ2-5
size: -
CDR3: CAWDRGPETQYF

length: 17
V: TRBV6-1
J: TRBJ2-5
size: -
CDR3: CASSESGTDTFRETQYF

length: 15
V: TRBV18
J: TRBJ2-7
size: -
CDR3: CASSPAPGVAYEQYF

length: 13
V: TRBV10-3
J: TRBJ1-2
size: few
CDR3: CAISTRDSYGYTF

length: 12
V: TRBV29-1
J: TRBJ1-2
size: few
CDR3: CSGRVPNYGYTF

length: 13
V: TRBV30
J: TRBJ1-1
size: -
CDR3: CAWSGGHHTEAFF

length: 13
V: TRBV12-5
J: TRBJ2-1
size: -
CDR3: CASVAGGRNEQFF

length: 19
V: TRBV14
J: TRBJ1-5
size: -
CDR3: CASSQDVEKGALRNQPQHF

length: 14
V: TRBV5-4
J: TRBJ2-5
size: -
CDR3: CASSFGGGQETQYF

length: 15
V: TRBV6-1
J: TRBJ1-2
size: -
CDR3: CASSVDRGLTNGYTF

length: 12
V: TRBV29-1
J: TRBJ1-1
size: once
CDR3: CSSSTGATEAFF

length: 15
V: TRBV5-4
J: TRBJ2-7
size: -
CDR3: CASTRGGGLPYEQYF

length: 15
V: TRBV4-1
J: TRBJ2-7
size: -
CDR3: CASSQPRRGTYEQYF

length: 22
V: TRBV21-1
J: TRBJ2-3
size: -
CDR3: CASSKEAEPGTSGRAGTDTQYF

length: 16
V: TRBV19
J: TRBJ2-2
size: -
CDR3: CASSRLAGVDTGELFF

length: 16
V: TRBV9
J: TRBJ2-1
size: -
CDR3: CASSAPWETSGSEQFF

length: 15
V: TRBV5-1
J: TRBJ1-2
size: -
CDR3: CASSKLDKLNYGYTF

length: 14
V: TRBV11-1
J: TRBJ1-4
size: -
CDR3: CASSSGTGNEKLFF

length: 16
V: TRBV15
J: TRBJ1-2
size: many
CDR3: CATTRDRAYSNYGYTF

length: 14
V: TRBV2
J: TRBJ1-2
size: -
CDR3: CASRWTGGGGGYTF

length: 14
V: TRBV11-2
J: TRBJ2-3
size: once
CDR3: CASSPMQGTDTQYF

length: 13
V: TRBV5-6
J: TRBJ1-2
size: -
CDR3: CASSPDRGKGYTF

length: 15
V: TRBV5-1
J: TRBJ2-2
size: -
CDR3: CASSFTSGYTGELFF

length: 14
V: TRBV10-2
J: TRBJ2-5
size: -
CDR3: CASSVGGRQETQYF

length: 14
V: TRBV7-6
J: TRBJ1-1
size: -
CDR3: CASSLRYRDTEAFF

length: 15
V: TRBV11-2
J: TRBJ2-1
size: -
CDR3: CASSLRHFSYNEQFF

length: 15
V: TRBV6-5
J: TRBJ1-2
size: -
CDR3: CASSGQGASNYGYTF

length: 21
V: TRBV7-6
J: TRBJ2-1
size: -
CDR3: CASSRLVTGTGSISSYNEQFF

length: 12
V: TRBV9
J: TRBJ1-2
size: -
CDR3: CASSSLGHGYTF

length: 14
V: TRBV9
J: TRBJ1-2
size: -
CDR3: CASSVGDRNYGYTF

length: 12
V: TRBV5-1
J: TRBJ2-5
size: once
CDR3: CASRFAQETQYF

length: 14
V: TRBV7-9
J: TRBJ1-1
size: -
CDR3: CASSLYGTNTEAFF

length: 15
V: TRBV9
J: TRBJ1-1
size: -
CDR3: CASSGDRGRKTEAFF

length: 16
V: TRBV4-3
J: TRBJ1-2
size: -
CDR3: CASSQEWAANFYGYTF

length: 13
V: TRBV6-6
J: TRBJ2-7
size: -
CDR3: CASRLGLAYEQYF

length: 15
V: TRBV6-5
J: TRBJ2-7
size: -
CDR3: CASSYGTSGVYEQYF

length: 11
V: TRBV6-6
J: TRBJ2-3
size: -
CDR3: CASSLTDTQYF

length: 13
V: TRBV18
J: TRBJ1-2
size: -
CDR3: CASSPLDSYGYTF

length: 13
V: TRBV6-1
J: TRBJ1-3
size: -
CDR3: CATRSGAGNTIYF

length: 16
V: TRBV5-1
J: TRBJ1-2
size: few
CDR3: CASSLGWGLLNYGYTF

length: 16
V: TRBV7-9
J: TRBJ1-2
size: -
CDR3: CASSLGGQGFPYGYTF

length: 14
V: TRBV9
J: TRBJ1-5
size: -
CDR3: CASSTGQGNQPQHF

length: 14
V: TRBV5-1
J: TRBJ1-1
size: once
CDR3: CASSGQGGNTEAFF

length: 15
V: TRBV7-9
J: TRBJ2-1
size: few
CDR3: CASSLGTGGWDEQFF

length: 13
V: TRBV16
J: TRBJ2-7
size: -
CDR3: CASSQFGQGEQYF

length: 17
V: TRBV7-3
J: TRBJ2-1
size: -
CDR3: CASSLNVIAGVSNEQFF

length: 16
V: TRBV2
J: TRBJ1-6
size: -
CDR3: CASSQQGARLNSPLHF

length: 15
V: TRBV7-6
J: TRBJ2-7
size: -
CDR3: CASSHGQDLPYEQYF

length: 15
V: TRBV14
J: TRBJ2-7
size: -
CDR3: CASSQDRGLVDEQYF